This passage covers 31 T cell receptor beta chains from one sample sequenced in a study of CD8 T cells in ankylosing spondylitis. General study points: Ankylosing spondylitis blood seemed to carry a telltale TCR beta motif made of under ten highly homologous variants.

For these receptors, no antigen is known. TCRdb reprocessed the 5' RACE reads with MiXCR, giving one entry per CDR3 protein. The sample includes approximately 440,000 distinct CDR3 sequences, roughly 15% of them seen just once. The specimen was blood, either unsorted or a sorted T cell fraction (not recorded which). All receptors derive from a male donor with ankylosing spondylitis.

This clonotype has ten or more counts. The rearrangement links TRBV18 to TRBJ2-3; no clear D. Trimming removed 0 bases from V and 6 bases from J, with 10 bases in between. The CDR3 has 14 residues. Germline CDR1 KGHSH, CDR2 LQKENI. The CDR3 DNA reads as TGTGCCAGCTCACCACCGTTCCCCCGGGATACGCAGTATTTT. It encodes CASSPPFPRDTQYF. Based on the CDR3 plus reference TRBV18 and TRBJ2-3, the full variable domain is NAGVMQNPRHLVRRRGQEARLRCSPMKGHSHVYWYRQLPEEGLKFMVYLQKENIIDESGMPKERFSAEFPKEGPSILRIQQVVRGDSAAYFCASSPPFPRDTQYFGPGTRLTVL.

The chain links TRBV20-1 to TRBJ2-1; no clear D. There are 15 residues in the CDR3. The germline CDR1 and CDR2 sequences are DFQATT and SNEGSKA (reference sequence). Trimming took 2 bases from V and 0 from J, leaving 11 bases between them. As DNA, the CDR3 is TGCAGTGCTAGAACGTTCCTCAGCTCCTACAATGAGCAGTTCTTC. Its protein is CSARTFLSSYNEQFF.

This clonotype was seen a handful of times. The DNA for the CDR3 is TGTGCCAGCAGTCGGGGACTAGCGGTTCCCAATGAGCAGTTCTTC. This sequence encodes CASSRGLAVPNEQFF. V gene TRBV28 combines with J gene TRBJ2-1, with TRBD2 identical over 11 bases. After removal of 5 bases from V and 6 bases from J, the junction contained 6 bases not matched to a gene. This CDR3 region has 15 residues. Germline V gene lookup returns CDR1 MDHEN and CDR2 SYDVKM.

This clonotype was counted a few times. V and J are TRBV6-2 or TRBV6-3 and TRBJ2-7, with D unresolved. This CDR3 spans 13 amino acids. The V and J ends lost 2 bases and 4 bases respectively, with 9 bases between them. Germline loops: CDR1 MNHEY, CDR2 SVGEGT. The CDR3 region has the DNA TGTGCCAGCAGTTACCGGCACCAGTACGAGCAGTACTTC. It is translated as CASSYRHQYEQYF.

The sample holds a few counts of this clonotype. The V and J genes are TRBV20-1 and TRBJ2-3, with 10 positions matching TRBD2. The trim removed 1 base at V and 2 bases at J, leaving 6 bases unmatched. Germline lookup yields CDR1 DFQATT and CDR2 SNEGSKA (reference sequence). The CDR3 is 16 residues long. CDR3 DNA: TGCAGTGCTAGAGGCGGGAGCGGGAGGGCCACAGATACGCAGTATTTT. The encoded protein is CSARGGSGRATDTQYF.

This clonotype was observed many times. In DNA form, the CDR3 reads TGTGCCAGCAGTCCCCGCGAAGGCGGTAATTCACCCCTCCACTTT. Its protein product is CASSPREGGNSPLHF. The rearrangement links TRBV28 to TRBJ1-6; D gene ambiguous. This CDR3 is 15 amino acids long. Per germline, CDR1 MDHEN and CDR2 SYDVKM. Deletions cut 5 bases from V and 6 bases from J, with 14 bases between.

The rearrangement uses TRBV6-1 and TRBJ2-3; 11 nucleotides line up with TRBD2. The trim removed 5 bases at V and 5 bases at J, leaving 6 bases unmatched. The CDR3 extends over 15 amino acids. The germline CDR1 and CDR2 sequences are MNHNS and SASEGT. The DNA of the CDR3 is TGTGCCAGCAGTCCGACTAGCGGGGCTGTAGATACGCAGTATTTT. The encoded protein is CASSPTSGAVDTQYF.

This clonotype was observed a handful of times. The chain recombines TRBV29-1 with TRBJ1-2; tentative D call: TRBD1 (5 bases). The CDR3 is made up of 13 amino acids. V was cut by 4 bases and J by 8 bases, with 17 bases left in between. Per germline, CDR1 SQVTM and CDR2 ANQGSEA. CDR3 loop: CSVARTKVVGYTF. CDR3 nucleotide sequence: TGCAGCGTTGCCAGGACAAAGGTCGTCGGCTACACCTTC.

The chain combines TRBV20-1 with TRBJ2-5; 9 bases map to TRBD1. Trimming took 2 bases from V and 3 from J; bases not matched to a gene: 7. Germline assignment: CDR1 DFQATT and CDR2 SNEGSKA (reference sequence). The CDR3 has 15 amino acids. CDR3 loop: CSARTGTGSEETQYF. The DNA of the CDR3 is TGCAGTGCTAGAACCGGGACAGGGAGTGAAGAGACCCAGTACTTC.

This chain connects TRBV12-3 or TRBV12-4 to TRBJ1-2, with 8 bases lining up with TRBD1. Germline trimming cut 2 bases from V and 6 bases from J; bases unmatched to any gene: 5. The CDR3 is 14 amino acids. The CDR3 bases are TGTGCCAGCAGTTTAACCGACAGGGGCAATGGCTACACCTTC. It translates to CASSLTDRGNGYTF.

CDR3 DNA sequence: TGCAGCGCGAGGGTGGTGGGGGGCGTTGAGACCCAGTACTTC. This sequence encodes CSARVVGGVETQYF. The J gene is TRBJ2-5, the V gene TRBV29-1, with D perhaps assigned TRBD1 or TRBD2 (6 bases each). The V end lost 7 bases, the J end lost 5 bases, and 20 bases lay between the germline ends. This CDR3 is 14 amino acids long. Germline CDR1 reads SQVTM; CDR2 reads ANQGSEA.

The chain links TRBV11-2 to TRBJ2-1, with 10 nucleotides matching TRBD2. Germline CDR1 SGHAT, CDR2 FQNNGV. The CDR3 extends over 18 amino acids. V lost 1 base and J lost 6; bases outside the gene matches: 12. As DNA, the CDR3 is TGTGCCAGCAGCTTAGGGGTAGCGGGGGGAATATCAGGCAATGAGCAGTTCTTC. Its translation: CASSLGVAGGISGNEQFF.

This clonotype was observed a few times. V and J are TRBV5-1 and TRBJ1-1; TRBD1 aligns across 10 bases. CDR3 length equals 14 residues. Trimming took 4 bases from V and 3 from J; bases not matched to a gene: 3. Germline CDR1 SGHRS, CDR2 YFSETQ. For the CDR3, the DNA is TGCGCCAGCAGCCCCGACAGGGGGCACACTGAAGCTTTCTTT. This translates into CASSPDRGHTEAFF.

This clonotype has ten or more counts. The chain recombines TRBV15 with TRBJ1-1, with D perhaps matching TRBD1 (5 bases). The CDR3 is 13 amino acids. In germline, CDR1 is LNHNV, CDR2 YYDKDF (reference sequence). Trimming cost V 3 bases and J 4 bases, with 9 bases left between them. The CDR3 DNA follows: TGTGCCACCAGCAGTTTGGGGGGCACTGAAGCTTTCTTT. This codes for CATSSLGGTEAFF. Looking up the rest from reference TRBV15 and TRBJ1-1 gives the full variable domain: DAMVIQNPRYQVTQFGKPVTLSCSQTLNHNVMYWYQQKSSQAPKLLFHYYDKDFNNEADTPDNFQSRRPNTSFCFLDIRSPGLGDTAMYLCATSSLGGTEAFFGQGTRLTVV.

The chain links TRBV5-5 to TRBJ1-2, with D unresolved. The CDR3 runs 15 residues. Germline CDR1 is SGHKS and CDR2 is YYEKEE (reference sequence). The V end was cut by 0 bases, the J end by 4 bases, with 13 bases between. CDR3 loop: CASSLEVGPTYGYTF. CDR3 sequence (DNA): TGTGCCAGCAGCTTGGAGGTGGGTCCCACCTATGGCTACACCTTC.

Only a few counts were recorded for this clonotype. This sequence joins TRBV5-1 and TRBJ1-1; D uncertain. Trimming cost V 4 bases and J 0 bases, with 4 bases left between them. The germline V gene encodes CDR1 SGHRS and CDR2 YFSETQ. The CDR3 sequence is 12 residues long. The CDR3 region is CASSAMNTEAFF. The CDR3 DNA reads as TGCGCCAGCAGCGCAATGAACACTGAAGCTTTCTTT.

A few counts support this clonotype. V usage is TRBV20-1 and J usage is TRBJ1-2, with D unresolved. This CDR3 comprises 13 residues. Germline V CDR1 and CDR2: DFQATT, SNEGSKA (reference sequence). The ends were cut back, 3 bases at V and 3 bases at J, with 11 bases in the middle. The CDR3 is CSASRQADYGYTF. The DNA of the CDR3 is TGCAGTGCTAGCCGTCAGGCCGACTATGGCTACACCTTC.

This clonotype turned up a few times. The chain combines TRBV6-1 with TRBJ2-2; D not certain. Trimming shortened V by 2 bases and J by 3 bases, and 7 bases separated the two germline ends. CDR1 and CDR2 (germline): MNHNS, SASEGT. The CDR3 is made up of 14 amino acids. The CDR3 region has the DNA TGTGCCAGCAGTGAACTTAGGGACACCGGGGAGCTGTTTTTT. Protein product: CASSELRDTGELFF.

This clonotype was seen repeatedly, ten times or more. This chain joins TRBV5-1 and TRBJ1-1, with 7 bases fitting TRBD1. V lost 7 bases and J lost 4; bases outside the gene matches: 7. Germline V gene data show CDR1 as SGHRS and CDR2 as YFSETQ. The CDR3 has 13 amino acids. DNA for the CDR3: TGCGCCAGCCAGGGGGGGGATCGCACTGAAGCTTTCTTT. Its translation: CASQGGDRTEAFF.

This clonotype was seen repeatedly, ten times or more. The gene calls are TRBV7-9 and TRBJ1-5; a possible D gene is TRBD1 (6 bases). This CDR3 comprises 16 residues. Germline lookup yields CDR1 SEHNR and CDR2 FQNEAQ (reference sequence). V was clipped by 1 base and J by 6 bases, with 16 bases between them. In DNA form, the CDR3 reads TGTGCCAGCAGCTTAGATTCCGGCCTAGGGGGTCAGCCCCAGCATTTT. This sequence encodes CASSLDSGLGGQPQHF.

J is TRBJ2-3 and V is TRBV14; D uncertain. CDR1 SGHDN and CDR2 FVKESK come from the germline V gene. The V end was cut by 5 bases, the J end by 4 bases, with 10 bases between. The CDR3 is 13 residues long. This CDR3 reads CASSSWVPDTQYF. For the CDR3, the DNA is TGTGCCAGCAGCTCATGGGTCCCAGATACGCAGTATTTT.

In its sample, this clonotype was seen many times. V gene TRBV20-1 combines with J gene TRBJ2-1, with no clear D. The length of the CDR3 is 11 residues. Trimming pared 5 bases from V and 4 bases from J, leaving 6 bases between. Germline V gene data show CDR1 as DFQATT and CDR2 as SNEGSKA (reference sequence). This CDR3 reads CSAPRYNEQFF. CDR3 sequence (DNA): TGCAGTGCTCCCCGATACAATGAGCAGTTCTTC.

The CDR3 DNA reads TGTGCCAGCAGCCCCCGACTAGCGGGCAATCCTGAGCAGTTCTTC. It translates to CASSPRLAGNPEQFF. The V and J genes are TRBV9 and TRBJ2-1; 10 bases agree with TRBD2. Per the germline V gene, CDR1 is SGDLS and CDR2 is YYNGEE. The CDR3 is made up of 15 amino acids. Losses at the gene ends were 4 bases for V and 9 bases for J; bases not matched to a gene: 10. Looking up the rest from reference TRBV9 and TRBJ2-1 gives the full variable domain: DSGVTQTPKHLITATGQRVTLRCSPRSGDLSVYWYQQSLDQGLQFLIQYYNGEERAKGNILERFSAQQFPDLHSELNLSSLELGDSALYFCASSPRLAGNPEQFFGPGTRLTVL.

The CDR3 protein is CASSLGVDQGYNEQFF. The CDR3 DNA sequence: TGTGCCAGCAGCTTAGGGGTTGACCAGGGGTACAATGAGCAGTTCTTC. V is TRBV7-9 and J is TRBJ2-1, with a tentative D call TRBD1 (6 bases). V was cut by 1 base and J by 4 bases, with 14 bases left in between. Germline V gene lookup returns CDR1 SEHNR and CDR2 FQNEAQ (reference sequence). This CDR3 contains 16 residues.

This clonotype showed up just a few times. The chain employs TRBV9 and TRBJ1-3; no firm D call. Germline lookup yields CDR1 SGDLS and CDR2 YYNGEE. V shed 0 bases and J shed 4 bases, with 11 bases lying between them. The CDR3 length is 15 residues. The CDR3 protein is CASSVAETMGNTIYF. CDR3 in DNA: TGTGCCAGCAGCGTAGCTGAGACAATGGGAAACACCATATATTTT.

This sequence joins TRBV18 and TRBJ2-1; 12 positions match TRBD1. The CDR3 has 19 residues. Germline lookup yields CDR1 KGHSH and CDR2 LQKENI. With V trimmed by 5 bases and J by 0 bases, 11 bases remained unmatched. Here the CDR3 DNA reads TGTGCCAGCTCAACCCGGGACAGGGGGCTCTGGGGCTCCTACAATGAGCAGTTCTTC. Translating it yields CASSTRDRGLWGSYNEQFF.

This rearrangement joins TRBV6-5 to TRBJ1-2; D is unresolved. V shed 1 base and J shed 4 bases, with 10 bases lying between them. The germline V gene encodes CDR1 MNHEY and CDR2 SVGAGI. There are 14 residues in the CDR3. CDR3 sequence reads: CASSYLAGAYGYTF. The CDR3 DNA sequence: TGTGCCAGCAGTTACTTAGCAGGAGCCTATGGCTACACCTTC.

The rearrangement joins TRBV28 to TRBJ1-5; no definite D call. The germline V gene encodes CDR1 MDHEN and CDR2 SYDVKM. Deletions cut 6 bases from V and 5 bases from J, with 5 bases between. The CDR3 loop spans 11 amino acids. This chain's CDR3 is CASRQDQPQHF. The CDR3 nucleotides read TGTGCCAGCAGGCAGGATCAGCCCCAGCATTTT. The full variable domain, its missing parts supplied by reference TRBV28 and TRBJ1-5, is DVKVTQSSRYLVKRTGEKVFLECVQDMDHENMFWYRQDPGLGLRLIYFSYDVKMKEKGDIPEGYSVSREKKERFSLILESASTNQTSMYLCASRQDQPQHFGDGTRLSIL.

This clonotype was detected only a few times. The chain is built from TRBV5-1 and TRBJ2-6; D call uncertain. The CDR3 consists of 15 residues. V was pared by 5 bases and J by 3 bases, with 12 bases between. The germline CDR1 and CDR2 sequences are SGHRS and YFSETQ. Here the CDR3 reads CASRAQMGGANVLTF. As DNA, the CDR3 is TGCGCCAGCAGGGCCCAAATGGGTGGGGCCAACGTCCTGACTTTC.

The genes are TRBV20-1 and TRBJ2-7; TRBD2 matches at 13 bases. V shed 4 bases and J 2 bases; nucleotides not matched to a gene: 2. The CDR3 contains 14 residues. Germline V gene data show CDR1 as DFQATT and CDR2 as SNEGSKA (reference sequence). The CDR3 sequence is CSAMGLAGTYEQYF. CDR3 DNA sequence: TGCAGTGCTATGGGACTAGCGGGGACCTACGAGCAGTACTTC.

Here the CDR3 reads CASSYRQGLGNQPQHF. CDR3 nucleotide sequence: TGTGCCAGCAGCTACAGACAGGGGTTGGGCAATCAGCCCCAGCATTTT. The genes are TRBV7-2 and TRBJ1-5, with TRBD1 matching over 8 bases. The V gene end was trimmed by 4 bases and the J gene end by 2 bases; junction bases not matched to a gene: 7. In germline, CDR1 is SGHTA, CDR2 FQGNSA. The CDR3 contains 16 residues.